A selection of T cell receptor beta chains follows, all from one sample in a study of CD8 T cells in Susac syndrome. One entry per CDR3 protein results from TCRdb running MiXCR on the immunoSEQ multiplex PCR reads. The sample consists of tens of thousands of distinct CDR3 sequences, approximately 94% of them appearing once. Sequencing was carried out using CD8+ T cells from PBMCs. Every receptor here comes from a human donor in good health. The CDR3 runs from the conserved cysteine through the conserved F or W. The order of the fields is V gene, clone size, D gene, J gene, CDR3 DNA, CDR3 protein. D genes are given only for firm matches. Clone size appears in some rows only: once, few, many, or a class for an expanded clone.

V gene: TRBV28
clone size: -
D gene: TRBD2
J gene: TRBJ2-3
CDR3 DNA: TGTGCCAGCAGTTTGGTGACTAGCGGGAGATCAGATACGCAGTATTTT
CDR3 protein: CASSLVTSGRSDTQYF

V gene: TRBV28
clone size: -
D gene: -
J gene: TRBJ2-5
CDR3 DNA: TGTGCCAGCAGTCGTGTACAGGGCTCCCAAGAGACCCAGTACTTC
CDR3 protein: CASSRVQGSQETQYF

V gene: TRBV20-1
clone size: -
D gene: -
J gene: TRBJ1-1
CDR3 DNA: TGCAGTGCCAAATGGGGAGCTCAGGGGGCTTTCTTT
CDR3 protein: CSAKWGAQGAFF

V gene: TRBV29-1
clone size: -
D gene: -
J gene: TRBJ2-7
CDR3 DNA: TGCAGCGTTACAGACCACTACGAGCAGTACTTC
CDR3 protein: CSVTDHYEQYF

V gene: TRBV7-9
clone size: -
D gene: TRBD1
J gene: TRBJ1-5
CDR3 DNA: TGTGCCAGCAGCTTAGAGGGGGCGATGCCCCAGCATTTT
CDR3 protein: CASSLEGAMPQHF

V gene: TRBV4-1
clone size: -
D gene: -
J gene: TRBJ1-1
CDR3 DNA: TGCGCCAGCAGCCATTTCGGGGGGATCTCTGAAGCTTTCTTT
CDR3 protein: CASSHFGGISEAFF

V gene: TRBV7-9
clone size: -
D gene: TRBD1
J gene: TRBJ2-5
CDR3 DNA: TGTGCCAGCAGCTCGGGACAGAGGCCTTTGACCCAGTACTTC
CDR3 protein: CASSSGQRPLTQYF

V gene: TRBV29-1
clone size: -
D gene: -
J gene: TRBJ1-1
CDR3 DNA: TGCAGCGTTGATGAGGGTTCCACTGAAGCTTTCTTT
CDR3 protein: CSVDEGSTEAFF

V gene: TRBV19
clone size: -
D gene: -
J gene: TRBJ2-1
CDR3 DNA: TGTGCCAGTAGCCCCCTTTTGAGCAATGAGCAGTTCTTC
CDR3 protein: CASSPLLSNEQFF

V gene: TRBV27
clone size: -
D gene: TRBD1
J gene: TRBJ2-6
CDR3 DNA: TGTGCCAGCAGTTTATACAGGGGTCGGAGCTCTGGGGCCAACGTCCTGACTTTC
CDR3 protein: CASSLYRGRSSGANVLTF

V gene: TRBV27
clone size: -
D gene: -
J gene: TRBJ2-2
CDR3 DNA: TGTGCCAGCAGTTTATTCGGGTTCGACGGGGAGCTGTTTTTT
CDR3 protein: CASSLFGFDGELFF

V gene: TRBV30
clone size: -
D gene: -
J gene: TRBJ2-3
CDR3 DNA: TGTGCCTGGAGTGTACTTGGGGGCGGGAGCACAGATACGCAGTATTTT
CDR3 protein: CAWSVLGGGSTDTQYF

V gene: TRBV5-1
clone size: -
D gene: -
J gene: TRBJ2-7
CDR3 DNA: TGCGCCAGCAGCTATACCGGGACCCAGGGATACGAGCAGTACTTC
CDR3 protein: CASSYTGTQGYEQYF

V gene: TRBV7-8
clone size: -
D gene: TRBD2
J gene: TRBJ2-1
CDR3 DNA: TGTGCCAGCAGGTTAGGGACTAGCGGCTATGAGCAGCTCTTC
CDR3 protein: CASRLGTSGYEQLF

V gene: TRBV12-3/TRBV12-4
clone size: -
D gene: -
J gene: TRBJ2-3
CDR3 DNA: TGTGCCAGCAGTTTAGTAGTTAGCGGAGAACGCACAGATACGCAGTATTTT
CDR3 protein: CASSLVVSGERTDTQYF

V gene: TRBV4-1
clone size: -
D gene: TRBD2
J gene: TRBJ2-1
CDR3 DNA: TGCGCCAGCAGCCAACTAGCGGGAGCCGACAATGAGCAGTTCTTC
CDR3 protein: CASSQLAGADNEQFF

V gene: TRBV28
clone size: -
D gene: -
J gene: TRBJ2-4
CDR3 DNA: TGTGCCAGCAGTTTAACAGGGCAAAACATTCAGTACTTC
CDR3 protein: CASSLTGQNIQYF

V gene: TRBV20-1
clone size: -
D gene: TRBD1
J gene: TRBJ2-7
CDR3 DNA: TGCAGTGCTAGAGGACAGGGGAGATACGAGCAGTACTTC
CDR3 protein: CSARGQGRYEQYF

V gene: TRBV6-5
clone size: -
D gene: -
J gene: TRBJ2-7
CDR3 DNA: TGTGCCAGCAGTTACAACAGGAGGGCCTACGAGCAGTACTTC
CDR3 protein: CASSYNRRAYEQYF

V gene: TRBV20-1
clone size: -
D gene: -
J gene: TRBJ2-7
CDR3 DNA: TGCAGTGCTAGCCCTGCAGAAAACTCCTACGAGCAGTACTTC
CDR3 protein: CSASPAENSYEQYF

V gene: TRBV13
clone size: -
D gene: -
J gene: TRBJ2-7
CDR3 DNA: TGTGCCAGCAGCTCCCCGAATAGCGGTACCTACGAGCAGTACTTC
CDR3 protein: CASSSPNSGTYEQYF

V gene: TRBV7-6
clone size: -
D gene: -
J gene: TRBJ2-3
CDR3 DNA: TGTGCCAGCAGCGGCACGGGGCGCGGCACAGATACGCAGTATTTT
CDR3 protein: CASSGTGRGTDTQYF

V gene: TRBV24-1
clone size: -
D gene: -
J gene: TRBJ2-1
CDR3 DNA: TGTGCCACCAGCGGTCGGGTTGAGGGATTCTACAATGAGCAGTTCTTC
CDR3 protein: CATSGRVEGFYNEQFF

V gene: TRBV7-9
clone size: -
D gene: -
J gene: TRBJ2-5
CDR3 DNA: TGTGCCAGCAGCTTATGGTTGAGCAGACGAGAGCAAGAGACCCAGTACTTC
CDR3 protein: CASSLWLSRREQETQYF

V gene: TRBV20-1
clone size: -
D gene: -
J gene: TRBJ2-3
CDR3 DNA: TGCAGTGCTAGAGATCCGCAGCGACACACAGATACGCAGTATTTT
CDR3 protein: CSARDPQRHTDTQYF

V gene: TRBV6-1
clone size: -
D gene: -
J gene: TRBJ2-1
CDR3 DNA: TGTGCCAGCATCGGGTCAATCTACAATGAGCAGTTCTTC
CDR3 protein: CASIGSIYNEQFF

V gene: TRBV15
clone size: -
D gene: -
J gene: TRBJ2-5
CDR3 DNA: TGTGCCACCAGCAGAGATAGGGGTCGACAAGAGACCCAGTACTTC
CDR3 protein: CATSRDRGRQETQYF

V gene: TRBV28
clone size: once
D gene: -
J gene: TRBJ1-1
CDR3 DNA: TGTGCCAGCAAGCTAGGGAACACTGAAGCTTTCTTT
CDR3 protein: CASKLGNTEAFF

V gene: TRBV7-9
clone size: -
D gene: -
J gene: TRBJ2-5
CDR3 DNA: TGTGCCAGCAGTGAGAGGTGGGAGACCCAGTACTTC
CDR3 protein: CASSERWETQYF

V gene: TRBV20-1
clone size: -
D gene: TRBD2
J gene: TRBJ2-3
CDR3 DNA: TGCAGTGCTAGAGGAAGTAGCGGGAGTGCAGATACGCAGTATTTT
CDR3 protein: CSARGSSGSADTQYF

V gene: TRBV2
clone size: -
D gene: -
J gene: TRBJ1-1
CDR3 DNA: TGTGCCAGCAGTGAAGGGCAGGGGCCTATTTCTGAAGCTTTCTTT
CDR3 protein: CASSEGQGPISEAFF

V gene: TRBV13
clone size: once
D gene: -
J gene: TRBJ1-4
CDR3 DNA: TGTGCCAGCAGTTGGAATGAAAAACTGTTTTTT
CDR3 protein: CASSWNEKLFF

V gene: TRBV24-1
clone size: -
D gene: TRBD1
J gene: TRBJ2-3
CDR3 DNA: TGTGCCACCAGTGAGGGGACAGGGGGAAAAGGAAATACGCAGTATTTT
CDR3 protein: CATSEGTGGKGNTQYF

V gene: TRBV10-3
clone size: -
D gene: -
J gene: TRBJ1-1
CDR3 DNA: TGTGCCATCAGTGGGGGGGTCGGAGCTGAAGCTTTCTTT
CDR3 protein: CAISGGVGAEAFF

V gene: TRBV5-1
clone size: -
D gene: TRBD2
J gene: TRBJ2-7
CDR3 DNA: TGCGCCAGCAGCTCCTTAGCGGGTAAGCCCTCCTCCTACGAGCAGTACTTC
CDR3 protein: CASSSLAGKPSSYEQYF

V gene: TRBV4-1
clone size: -
D gene: TRBD2
J gene: TRBJ2-1
CDR3 DNA: TGCGCCAGCAGCCAAGTGTCTAGCGGGAGCAATGAGCAGTTCTTC
CDR3 protein: CASSQVSSGSNEQFF

V gene: TRBV4-1
clone size: -
D gene: TRBD2
J gene: TRBJ2-7
CDR3 DNA: TGCGCCAGCAGTCCAAGCCAGCTCCTAGCGGGACCCTCCTACGAGCAGTACTTC
CDR3 protein: CASSPSQLLAGPSYEQYF

V gene: TRBV19
clone size: -
D gene: -
J gene: TRBJ2-7
CDR3 DNA: TGTGCCAGTAGTCCTCGTCCCTCCTACGAGCAGTACTTC
CDR3 protein: CASSPRPSYEQYF

V gene: TRBV4-2
clone size: -
D gene: -
J gene: TRBJ2-2
CDR3 DNA: TGTGCCAGCAGCCCGGGGGCCGGGACCGGGGAGCTGTTTTTT
CDR3 protein: CASSPGAGTGELFF

V gene: TRBV6-5
clone size: -
D gene: TRBD1
J gene: TRBJ2-6
CDR3 DNA: TGTGCCAGCAGCGATACAGGGGTCGGGGCCAACGTCCTGACTTTC
CDR3 protein: CASSDTGVGANVLTF

V gene: TRBV5-6
clone size: -
D gene: -
J gene: TRBJ2-5
CDR3 DNA: TGTGCCAGCAGCTGGCTTGTATCCGAGACCCAGTACTTC
CDR3 protein: CASSWLVSETQYF

V gene: TRBV7-9
clone size: -
D gene: TRBD2
J gene: TRBJ2-7
CDR3 DNA: TGTGCCAGCAGTAACCTAGCGGGAGGGCCAGGGGAGCAGTACTTC
CDR3 protein: CASSNLAGGPGEQYF

V gene: TRBV27
clone size: -
D gene: TRBD1
J gene: TRBJ2-3
CDR3 DNA: TGTGCCAGCAGTTTCCGGACAGGCACGGATACGCAGTATTTT
CDR3 protein: CASSFRTGTDTQYF

V gene: TRBV5-1
clone size: -
D gene: TRBD2
J gene: TRBJ2-7
CDR3 DNA: TGCGCCAGCAGCATGATTAGCGGGAGTTTCTACGAGCAGTACTTC
CDR3 protein: CASSMISGSFYEQYF

V gene: TRBV6-5
clone size: -
D gene: -
J gene: TRBJ2-5
CDR3 DNA: TGTGCCAGCAGTTACTCGTTGGGCAGCCCCCAAGAGACCCAGTACTTC
CDR3 protein: CASSYSLGSPQETQYF